Below, 22 T cell receptor beta chains from the same sample are listed, as sequenced in a study of shared clonotypes between healthy human individuals. Assay used: immunoSEQ multiplex PCR; TCRdb lists only in-frame clones, some missing. The table includes under 650,000 clones, 90% to 96% detected once. Sequencing was carried out using naive CD4+ T cells sorted from blood. Specified subset: CD45RA+ positively selected. Source of these receptors: a woman in her 30s in good health.

The chain couples TRBV11-2 to TRBJ2-5; 11 bases fit TRBD2. The junction had 15 bases not matched to a gene; V was cut back by 5 bases and J by 4 bases. Germline V CDR1 and CDR2: SGHAT, FQNNGV. The length of the CDR3 is 18 residues. CDR3 residues: CASSPQTSGKPSPETQYF. The DNA for the CDR3 is TGTGCCAGCAGCCCCCAGACTAGCGGGAAGCCCAGTCCAGAGACCCAGTACTTC.

The chain has TRBV5-1 and TRBJ2-1; perhaps TRBD1 as D (8 bases). The CDR3 runs to 14 residues. Germline-derived CDR1 and CDR2 are SGHRS and YFSETQ. V was trimmed by 7 bases and J by 7 bases, leaving 18 bases between them. CDR3: CASRRGTGGNEQFF. The CDR3 region has the DNA TGCGCCAGCCGGCGGGGGACAGGTGGAAATGAGCAGTTCTTC.

This chain uses TRBV7-9 with TRBJ2-1, with 7 positions matching TRBD2. J lost 1 base, V lost 3 bases, and 15 bases had no gene match. Germline assignment: CDR1 SEHNR and CDR2 FQNEAQ (reference sequence). The CDR3 has 19 residues. The CDR3 spells CASSFSLDNVGGSYNEQFF. The CDR3, as DNA: TGTGCCAGCAGCTTTTCCCTTGATAATGTGGGAGGGTCCTACAATGAGCAGTTCTTC. The complete variable domain, with remaining parts taken from reference TRBV7-9 and TRBJ2-1, reads DTGVSQNPRHKITKRGQNVTFRCDPISEHNRLYWYRQTLGQGPEFLTYFQNEAQLEKSRLLSDRFSAERPKGSFSTLEIQRTEQGDSAMYLCASSFSLDNVGGSYNEQFFGPGTRLTVL.

This clone was seen just once. This chain joins TRBV7-2 and TRBJ1-4, with D hard to call. V was clipped by 1 base and J by 4 bases, with 7 bases between them. Looked up from germline, CDR1 is SGHTA and CDR2 is FQGNSA. The CDR3 sequence is 14 residues long. This chain's CDR3 is CASSLEYGNEKLFF. Written as DNA, the CDR3 is TGTGCCAGCAGCTTAGAGTACGGTAATGAAAAACTGTTTTTT.

This chain joins TRBV5-8 and TRBJ2-6, with D unresolved. Germline V CDR1 and CDR2: SGHTS, YDEGEE. This CDR3 comprises 15 residues. V was shortened by 2 bases and J by 0 bases, with 6 bases between the two germline ends. CDR3: CASSFEASGANVLTF. The DNA for the CDR3 is TGTGCCAGCAGCTTCGAGGCCTCTGGGGCCAACGTCCTGACTTTC.

The gene calls are TRBV2 and TRBJ2-1, with a weak D call TRBD2 (5 bases). The CDR3 loop spans 14 amino acids. V lost 1 base to trimming and J lost 6 bases, with 10 bases between them. From germline, CDR1 is SNHLY and CDR2 FYNNEI. CDR3 in DNA: TGTGCCAGCAGTGAAGGGAGCCGGGGCAATGAGCAGTTCTTC. Protein product: CASSEGSRGNEQFF.

DNA for the CDR3: TGCGCCAGCAGCCAAGATGGGTGGGGGGTTACCAATCAGCCCCAGCATTTT. Protein sequence: CASSQDGWGVTNQPQHF. This chain joins TRBV4-1 and TRBJ1-5, with D maybe TRBD1 (5 bases). Germline V gene lookup returns CDR1 MGHRA and CDR2 YSYEKL. This CDR3 has 17 residues. V lost 0 bases to trimming and J lost 3 bases, with 15 bases between them.

The chain carries TRBV5-4 and TRBJ2-7, with D hard to call. Germline CDR1 reads SGHNT; CDR2 reads YYREEE (reference sequence). With 2 bases removed from V and 1 base from J, the gap between germline ends came to 10 bases. This CDR3 is built from 14 residues. The CDR3: CASSFYTASYEQYF. DNA for the CDR3: TGTGCCAGCAGCTTTTATACAGCTTCCTACGAGCAGTACTTC.

This clone was picked up one time. This chain links TRBV18 with TRBJ1-2; 7 positions agree with TRBD1. This CDR3 is built from 14 residues. V lost 1 base and J lost 3; bases outside the gene matches: 2. Per the germline V gene, CDR1 is KGHSH and CDR2 is LQKENI. The CDR3 nucleotides read TGTGCCAGCTCACCACGGACAGGAGACTATGGCTACACCTTC. This codes for CASSPRTGDYGYTF.

This clone was found once. V usage is TRBV5-1 and J usage is TRBJ2-3; 7 nucleotides line up with TRBD1. The CDR3 spans 12 residues. With 10 bases clipped from V and 5 bases from J, the junction kept 7 bases outside the gene matches. CDR1 is SGHRS and CDR2 is YFSETQ in the germline V gene. CDR3 sequence (DNA): TGCGCCGAGGGGGCGTTGGGAGATACGCAGTATTTT. This encodes CAEGALGDTQYF.

The rearrangement uses TRBV28 and TRBJ2-7, with TRBD1 as a possible D gene (6 bases). The germline CDR1 and CDR2 sequences are MDHEN and SYDVKM. The CDR3 covers 13 residues. V was shortened by 8 bases and J by 2 bases, with 13 bases between the two germline ends. CDR3 amino acids: CASATAGAYEQYF. Here the CDR3 DNA reads TGTGCCAGCGCCACGGCAGGGGCCTACGAGCAGTACTTC.

This chain joins TRBV5-1 and TRBJ2-7; D remains unclear. V lost 5 bases and J 6 bases, leaving 9 bases between the germline ends. CDR1 and CDR2 (germline): SGHRS, YFSETQ. This CDR3 has 11 residues. CDR3 in DNA: TGCGCCAGCAGTAAAGGGTTCGAGCAGTACTTC. Translation gives CASSKGFEQYF. Full variable domain (missing parts from reference TRBV5-1 and TRBJ2-7): KAGVTQTPRYLIKTRGQQVTLSCSPISGHRSVSWYQQTPGQGLQFLFEYFSETQRNKGNFPGRFSGRQFSNSRSEMNVSTLELGDSALYLCASSKGFEQYFGPGTRLTVT.

This chain links TRBV6-6 with TRBJ1-1, with 7 bases lining up with TRBD1. Per the germline V gene, CDR1 is MNHNY and CDR2 is SVGAGI (reference sequence). The CDR3 consists of 15 residues. V gave up 6 bases and J gave up 1 base; unmatched junction bases: 8. The CDR3 loop is CASSYINRGNTEAFF. The CDR3 nucleotides are TGTGCCAGCAGCTATATTAACAGGGGGAACACTGAAGCTTTCTTT.

The V call is TRBV5-1, the J call TRBJ1-3; D unresolved. Trimming cost V 0 bases and J 5 bases, with 3 bases left between them. Germline V gene data show CDR1 as SGHRS and CDR2 as YFSETQ. This CDR3 contains 12 residues. The CDR3 is CASSLDRNTIYF. The CDR3 DNA reads TGCGCCAGCAGCTTGGATCGAAACACCATATATTTT.

This chain joins TRBV4-1 and TRBJ1-6; no firm D call. Germline assignment: CDR1 MGHRA and CDR2 YSYEKL. CDR3 length: 21 amino acids. Trimming took 3 bases from V and 2 from J, leaving 26 bases between them. CDR3 protein: CASSHPVTPPDLGPYNSPLHF. The CDR3 nucleotides read TGCGCCAGCAGCCACCCCGTAACCCCACCAGATCTGGGCCCCTATAATTCACCCCTCCACTTT.

J is TRBJ2-2 and V is TRBV7-8, with D unresolved. CDR3 length: 14 residues. Germline CDR1 SGHVS, CDR2 FQNEAQ. The V and J ends lost 2 bases and 8 bases respectively, with 12 bases between them. This CDR3 is CASSLNRLSGELFF. The CDR3, as DNA: TGTGCCAGCAGCTTAAATCGACTCTCAGGGGAGCTGTTTTTT. The complete variable domain, with remaining parts taken from reference TRBV7-8 and TRBJ2-2, reads GAGVSQSPRYKVAKRGQDVALRCDPISGHVSLFWYQQALGQGPEFLTYFQNEAQLDKSGLPSDRFFAERPEGSVSTLKIQRTQQEDSAVYLCASSLNRLSGELFFGEGSRLTVL.

The rearrangement uses TRBV21-1 and TRBJ2-7; the table's D gene call, TRBD2, was not cross checked with the DNA. TRBV21-1 is an annotated pseudogene. The CDR3 covers 17 residues. CDR3 loop: CASSPGTSGRVSYEQYF. In DNA form, the CDR3 reads TGTGCCAGCAGCCCGGGGACTAGCGGGAGGGTATCCTACGAGCAGTACTTC.

V gene TRBV27 combines with J gene TRBJ2-2, with D perhaps TRBD2 (6 bases). The germline V and J ends were trimmed by 6 bases and 5 bases, with 16 bases remaining between them. The CDR3 extends over 15 amino acids. The germline gives CDR1 MNHEY, CDR2 SMNVEV (reference sequence). This CDR3 is CASSTRDFRTGELFF. Written as DNA, the CDR3 is TGTGCCAGCAGCACCCGGGACTTTAGGACCGGGGAGCTGTTTTTT.

V is TRBV11-2 and J is TRBJ2-1, with TRBD2 matching over 12 bases. The CDR3 spans 16 residues. Germline trimming cut 4 bases from V and 8 bases from J; bases unmatched to any gene: 9. In germline, CDR1 is SGHAT, CDR2 FQNNGV. The DNA of the CDR3 is TGTGCCAGCAGCTCAACGACTAGCGGGAGTATGTATGAGCAGTTCTTC. Its protein is CASSSTTSGSMYEQFF.

V and J are TRBV18 and TRBJ2-5, with D possibly being TRBD1 (5 bases). The V gene's germline CDR1 is KGHSH and CDR2 LQKENI. The CDR3 consists of 14 residues. Trimming removed 4 bases at V and 1 base at J, with 10 bases between. This chain's CDR3 is CASSQRQTQETQYF. The CDR3 DNA follows: TGTGCCAGCTCACAAAGACAGACCCAAGAGACCCAGTACTTC.

V is TRBV28 and J is TRBJ2-5; 11 bases align to TRBD2. The end of the DNA is better explained by TRBJ2-7, so the J call may be wrong. The CDR3 runs to 15 residues. Germline V gene lookup returns CDR1 MDHEN and CDR2 SYDVKM. The CDR3 DNA reads TGTGCCAGCAGTTCTAGCGGGAGGAAGGGCCACGAGCAGTACTTC. It specifies CASSSSGRKGHEQYF.

This rearrangement joins TRBV7-9 to TRBJ2-1, with D possibly TRBD2 on 5 matching bases. Germline V CDR1 and CDR2: SEHNR, FQNEAQ (reference sequence). This CDR3 region has 16 residues. V gave up 7 bases and J gave up 4 bases, with 20 bases separating them. The CDR3 here is CASTPLSGKTYNEQFF. The CDR3 DNA is TGTGCCAGCACCCCCCTGAGCGGCAAAACATACAATGAGCAGTTCTTC.